This T cell receptor (beta chain) was recovered during a study of molecular identifiers for immune sequencing clone quantification. About the study: RNA, taken in replicates from approximately 20,000 or 100,000 naive CD8 cells, was split five ways, with four sequenced.

Sorted inputs of about 19,000 to 1,000,000 cells, with 10%, 30% or 50% RNA, yielded naive CD8 libraries. This CDR3 comprises 16 residues. The germline V gene encodes CDR1 SGHDT and CDR2 YYEEEE. The V end was cut by 0 bases, the J end by 6 bases, with 18 bases between. TCRdb reprocessed the PCR reads with MiXCR, giving one entry per CDR3 protein. The sample lists more than 550,000 distinct CDR3 sequences; about 25% were seen once. This clonotype was seen more than once but under ten times. The sequenced material came from naive CD8+ T cells from blood, with Jurkat cell RNA spiked in. Stated subset: FACS-sorted CD8+CD4-CCR7+CD45RA+ naive T cells. The chain uses TRBV5-6 and TRBJ1-1; D is uncertain. The sequence came from a human donor in good health. Some libraries in this study had Jurkat cell RNA spiked in. The CDR3 DNA sequence: TGTGCCAGCAGCTTGGTCCTATGGCAGTCCGGTTCTGAAGCTTTCTTT. Residues: CASSLVLWQSGSEAFF.